This TCR beta chain was recorded in a study of shared T cell receptors in the human thymus (dated by TCRdb to the early 2020s). Regarding the complete study: The study examined how self-reactive, shared T-cell receptor alpha chains are generated in the human thymus.

Receptor amplification or capture employed the immunoSEQ multiplex PCR assay. This immuneACCESS table, as held by TCRdb, lists in-frame sequences with V and J called but not all clones. Of the missing ones, under half trace to an unresolved V gene in checked studies; the others have no known cause. A total of under 850,000 clones appear in this sample, approximately 90% of them only once. The ten largest clones capture around 0.0099% of the sample. From a lookup of the germline V gene, CDR1 and CDR2 are LGHNA and YNFKEQ. V drops 1 base and J drops 9 bases, leaving 16 bases in between. The CDR3 contains 15 residues, cysteine and phenylalanine counted. This entry keeps only the CDR3 DNA: 45 bases, framed from base 1. As to this clone: Its antigen has not been determined. The sample holds no much larger clone one base away, and base qualities are not on file. Other DNA sequences in the sample encode the same CDR3.

In addition, the sample was reused for a study of human thymus T cells. The second investigation adds: In Finland, the donors were immunologically healthy infants who were having open corrective cardiac surgery for congenital heart defects. Thymus tissue was collected as surgical resects that were removed during corrective cardiac surgery. Both the thymic and the peripheral blood repertoires appeared to show biased V and J gene segment usage. Highly overlapping thymic TCR repertoires among unrelated individuals were reported in the related research. The study used seven to nine infant thymus samples plus four related peripheral blood samples to characterize TCR alpha and beta repertoires. Donor ages ranging from roughly 7 to 250 days were recorded, and a handful of male and a couple of female infants were included in the cohort. After being mechanically released from the tissue, thymocytes were kept at -70 degrees C in pellets of about 8.5-32 million cells. A QIAsymphony instrument was used to extract genomic DNA from frozen cell pellets. The immunoSEQ multiplex PCR assay was used to amplify the TCRB and TCRAD loci from a standardized quantity of quality-controlled genomic DNA. Amplicons spanned the V(D)J region at a length sufficient to cover the CDR3 and identify V and J genes. The commercial immunoSEQ service was used to sequence amplicons on an Illumina platform. Primer bias and sequencing errors were corrected as previously described, and TCRAD and TCRB definitions were based on the IMGT database. Repertoires were analysed with immunoSEQ Analyzer 3.0 and VDJTools, covering basic statistics, V/J segment usage, diversity estimates, rarefaction and pairwise overlap. To estimate diversity, the Chao1, ChaoE, Efron-Thisted, Shannon and inverse Simpson indices were applied, and diversity was also estimated on datasets down-sampled to the smallest sample. Repertoire overlap used strict matching of CDR3 nucleotide sequence, V gene and J gene, with Jaccard-based multidimensional scaling clustering. On average, roughly 740,000 unique TCRB clonotypes were obtained from thymus samples, compared with about 84,000 from blood samples.

The rearrangement combines TRBV4-2 with TRBJ2-1, and TRBD2 may be the D gene, going by 5 matching bases. The sequence was collected from a boy in the first two years of life with a congenital heart defect. Donor details come from another sample of the same person, matched by shared clones. The specimen was thymocytes. At the DNA level, the sequence is TGTGCCAGCAGCCAAGCAGGACTCGAGTTCGGTGAGCAGTTCTTC. Protein translation: CASSQAGLEFGEQFF.